This record covers a single T cell receptor (beta chain). Its antigen has not been determined. The sample holds no much larger clone one base away, and base qualities are not on file. Unmatched junction bases come to 4, with V trimmed by 0 bases and J by 1 base. The germline V gene encodes CDR1 MNHEY and CDR2 SVGAGI. From cysteine to phenylalanine, the CDR3 is 16 amino acids long. Only the CDR3 DNA is retained, 48 bases long and in frame from the first base. This sample stems from a study of blood T cell repertoires in COVID-19 (dated by TCRdb to 2018 to 2020). Notes on the research overall: Samples from collaborators originated in the United States, Italy and Spain and spanned both the acute and convalescent phases of COVID-19. The material from the prospective study consisted of cDNA or gDNA derived from T cells, B-cell-depleted T cells, or PBMCs. Deeply sampled blood TCRbeta repertoires from subjects exposed to, actively infected with, or recovered from COVID-19 were included in the dataset. The repertoires were released in a freely available public database meant as a resource for research on the immune response to SARS-CoV-2. Samples were obtained from the ongoing ImmuneRACE study (first 160 participants) and from about 1,300 subjects provided by 6 global collaborators. Nearly every sample came with metadata listing a de-identified subject ID, COVID-19 status, age in years and sex. Where available, HLA class I and class II types were taken from metadata supplied by the sample provider and were not determined by assay-based typing. What the research found in general, with its limitations: The amount of clinical and demographic metadata varied by source and participant and was provided uncurated.

The immunoSEQ Assay, a bias-controlled multiplex PCR, was used to amplify TCRbeta CDR3 regions from genomic DNA. On the authors' methods: Within the assay, amplification of reference gene primers was used to estimate how many nucleated cells each sample contained. To quantify the absolute abundance of each unique TCRbeta CDR3 rearrangement, sequence reads were collapsed and filtered. For each sample, productive Simpson clonality was calculated as the square root of Simpson's diversity index across productive rearrangements. TCRdb stores this immuneACCESS table with in-frame sequences only. Part of the clones is absent; in the studies checked, under half of the shortfall reflects unresolved V genes, and no reason is known for the rest. Clone size and the V and J calls come from that table; the DNA yielded D and trimming. The sample profile shows more than 55,000 clones; around 90% of them were found once. The ten largest clones capture approximately 15% of the sample.

Each collaborating institution followed its own protocols to collect whole blood in K2EDTA tubes. Collaborator samples were shipped for TCRbeta analysis as frozen whole blood, isolated PBMCs, or DNA extracted from either sample type. The material sequenced was peripheral blood. The chain employs TRBV6-5 and TRBJ2-5; 8 bases in the middle match TRBD2. This clonotype was sampled from an elderly man with acute or convalescent COVID-19. The CDR3 region reads CASSYSTSASQETQYF. The DNA sequence is given as TGTGCCAGCAGTTACTCGACTAGCGCAAGCCAAGAGACCCAGTACTTC.